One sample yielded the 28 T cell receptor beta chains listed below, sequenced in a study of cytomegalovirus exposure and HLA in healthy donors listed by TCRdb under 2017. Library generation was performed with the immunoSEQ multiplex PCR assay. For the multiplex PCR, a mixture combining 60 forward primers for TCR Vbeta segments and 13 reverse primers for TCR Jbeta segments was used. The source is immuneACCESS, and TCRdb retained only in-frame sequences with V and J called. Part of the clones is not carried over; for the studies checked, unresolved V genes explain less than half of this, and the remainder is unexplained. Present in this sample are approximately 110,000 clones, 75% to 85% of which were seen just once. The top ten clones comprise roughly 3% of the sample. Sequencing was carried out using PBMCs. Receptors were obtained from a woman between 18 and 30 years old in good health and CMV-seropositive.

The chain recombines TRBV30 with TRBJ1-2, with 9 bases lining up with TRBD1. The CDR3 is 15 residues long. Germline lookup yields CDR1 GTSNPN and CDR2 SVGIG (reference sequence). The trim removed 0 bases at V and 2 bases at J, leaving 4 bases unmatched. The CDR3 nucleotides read TGTGCCTGGAGTGTACGAGGACAGGGGAACTATGGCTACACCTTC. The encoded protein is CAWSVRGQGNYGYTF.

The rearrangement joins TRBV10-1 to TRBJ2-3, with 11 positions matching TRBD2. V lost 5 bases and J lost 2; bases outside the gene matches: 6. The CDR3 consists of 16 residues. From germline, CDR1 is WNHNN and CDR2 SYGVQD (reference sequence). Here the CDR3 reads CASSSRLAGSTDTQYF. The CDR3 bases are TGCGCCAGCAGTAGCAGACTAGCGGGATCCACAGATACGCAGTATTTT.

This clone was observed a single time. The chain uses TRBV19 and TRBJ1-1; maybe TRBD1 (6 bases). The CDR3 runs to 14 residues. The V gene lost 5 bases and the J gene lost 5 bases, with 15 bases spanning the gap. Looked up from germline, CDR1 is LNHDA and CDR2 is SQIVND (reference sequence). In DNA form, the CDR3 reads TGTGCCAGTAGTTCCGCAGGGGCCTTAACTGAAGCTTTCTTT. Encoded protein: CASSSAGALTEAFF.

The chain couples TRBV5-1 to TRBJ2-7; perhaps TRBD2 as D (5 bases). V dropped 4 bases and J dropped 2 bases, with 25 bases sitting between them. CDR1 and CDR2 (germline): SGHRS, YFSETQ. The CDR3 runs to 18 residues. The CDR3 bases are TGCGCCAGCAGCCGGCGAGCTAGCAGGAGTAGAAAAACCTACGAGCAGTACTTC. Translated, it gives CASSRRASRSRKTYEQYF. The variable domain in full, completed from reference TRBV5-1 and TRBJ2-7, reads KAGVTQTPRYLIKTRGQQVTLSCSPISGHRSVSWYQQTPGQGLQFLFEYFSETQRNKGNFPGRFSGRQFSNSRSEMNVSTLELGDSALYLCASSRRASRSRKTYEQYFGPGTRLTVT.

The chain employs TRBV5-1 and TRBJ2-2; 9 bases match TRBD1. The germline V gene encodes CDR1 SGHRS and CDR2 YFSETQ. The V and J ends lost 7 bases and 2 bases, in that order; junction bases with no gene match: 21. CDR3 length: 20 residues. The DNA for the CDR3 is TGCGCCAGCGCAGGGGATTACAACAGGGGGCGTTCTGTTAACACCGGGGAGCTGTTTTTT. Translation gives CASAGDYNRGRSVNTGELFF.

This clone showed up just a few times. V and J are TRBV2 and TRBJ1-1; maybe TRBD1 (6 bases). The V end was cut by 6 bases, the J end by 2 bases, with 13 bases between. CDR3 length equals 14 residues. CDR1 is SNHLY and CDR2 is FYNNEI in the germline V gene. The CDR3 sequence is CASRMDRLNTEAFF. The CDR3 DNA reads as TGTGCCAGCAGGATGGACAGACTTAACACTGAAGCTTTCTTT.

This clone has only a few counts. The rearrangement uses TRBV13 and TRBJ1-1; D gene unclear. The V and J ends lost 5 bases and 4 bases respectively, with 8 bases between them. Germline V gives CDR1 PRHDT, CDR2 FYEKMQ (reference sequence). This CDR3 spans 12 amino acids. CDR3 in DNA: TGTGCCAGCAGCCCCAGGTCCACTGAAGCTTTCTTT. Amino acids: CASSPRSTEAFF.

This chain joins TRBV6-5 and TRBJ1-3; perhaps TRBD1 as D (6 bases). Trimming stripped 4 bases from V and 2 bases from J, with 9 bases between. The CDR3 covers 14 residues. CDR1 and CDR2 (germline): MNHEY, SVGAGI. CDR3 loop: CASSSRDTGNTIYF. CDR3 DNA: TGTGCCAGCAGTTCCCGGGACACTGGAAACACCATATATTTT.

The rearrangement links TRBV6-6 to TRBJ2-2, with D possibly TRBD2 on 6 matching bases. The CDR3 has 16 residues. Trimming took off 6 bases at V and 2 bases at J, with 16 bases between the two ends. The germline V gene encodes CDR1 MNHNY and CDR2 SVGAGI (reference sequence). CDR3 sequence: CASSHGRGENTGELFF. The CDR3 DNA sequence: TGTGCCAGCAGCCACGGGCGCGGGGAAAACACCGGGGAGCTGTTTTTT.

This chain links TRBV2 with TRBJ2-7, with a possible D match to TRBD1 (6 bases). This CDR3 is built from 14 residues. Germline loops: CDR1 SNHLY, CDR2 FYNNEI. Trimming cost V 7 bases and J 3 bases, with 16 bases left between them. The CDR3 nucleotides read TGTGCCAGCATGGGCGGCAGGGGAAACTACGAGCAGTACTTC. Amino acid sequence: CASMGGRGNYEQYF.

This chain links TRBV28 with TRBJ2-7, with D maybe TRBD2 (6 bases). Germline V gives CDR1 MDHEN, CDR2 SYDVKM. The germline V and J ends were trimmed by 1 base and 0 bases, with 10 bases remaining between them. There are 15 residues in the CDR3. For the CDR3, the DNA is TGTGCCAGCAGTTTATCCCGACTAGGCTCCTACGAGCAGTACTTC. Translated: CASSLSRLGSYEQYF.

This CDR3 is CATARGAEAFF. The CDR3 nucleotides read TGTGCCACCGCCAGGGGAGCCGAAGCTTTCTTT. V gene TRBV19 combines with J gene TRBJ1-1, with D possibly being TRBD1 (6 bases). This CDR3 comprises 11 residues. The V and J ends lost 10 bases and 8 bases respectively, with 14 bases between them. CDR1 and CDR2 from the germline V gene are LNHDA and SQIVND (reference sequence).

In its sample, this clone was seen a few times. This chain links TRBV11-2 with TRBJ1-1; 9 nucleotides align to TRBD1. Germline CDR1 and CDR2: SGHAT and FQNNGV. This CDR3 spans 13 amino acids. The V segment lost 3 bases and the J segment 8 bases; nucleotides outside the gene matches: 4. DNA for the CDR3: TGTGCCAGCAGCTTGGATACAGGGGGCGAAGCTTTCTTT. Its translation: CASSLDTGGEAFF.

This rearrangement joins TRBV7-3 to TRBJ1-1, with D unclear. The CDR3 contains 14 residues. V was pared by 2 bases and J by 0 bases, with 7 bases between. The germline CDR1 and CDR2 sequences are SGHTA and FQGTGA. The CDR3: CASSLGPMNTEAFF. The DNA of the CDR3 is TGTGCCAGCAGCTTAGGGCCCATGAACACTGAAGCTTTCTTT.

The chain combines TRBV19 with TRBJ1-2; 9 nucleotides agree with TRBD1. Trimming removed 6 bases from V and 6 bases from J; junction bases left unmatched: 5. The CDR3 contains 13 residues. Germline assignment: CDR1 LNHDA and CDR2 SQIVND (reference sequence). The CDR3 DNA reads TGTGCCAGTAGAGTGACAGGGGGGAATGGCTACACCTTC. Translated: CASRVTGGNGYTF.

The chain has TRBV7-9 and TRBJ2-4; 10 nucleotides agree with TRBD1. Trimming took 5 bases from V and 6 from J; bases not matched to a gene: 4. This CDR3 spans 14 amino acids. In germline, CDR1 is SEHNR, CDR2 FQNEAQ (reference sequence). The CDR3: CASSPRDRGNIQYF. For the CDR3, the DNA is TGTGCCAGCAGCCCACGGGACAGGGGAAACATTCAGTACTTC. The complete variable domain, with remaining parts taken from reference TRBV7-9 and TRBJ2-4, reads DTGVSQNPRHKITKRGQNVTFRCDPISEHNRLYWYRQTLGQGPEFLTYFQNEAQLEKSRLLSDRFSAERPKGSFSTLEIQRTEQGDSAMYLCASSPRDRGNIQYFGAGTRLSVL.

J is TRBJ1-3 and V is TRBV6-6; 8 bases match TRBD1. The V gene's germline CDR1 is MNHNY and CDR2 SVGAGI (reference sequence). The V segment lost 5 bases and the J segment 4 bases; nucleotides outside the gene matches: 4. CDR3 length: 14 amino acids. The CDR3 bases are TGTGCCAGCAGTCCCGACAGGGGAGGAAACACCATATATTTT. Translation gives CASSPDRGGNTIYF.

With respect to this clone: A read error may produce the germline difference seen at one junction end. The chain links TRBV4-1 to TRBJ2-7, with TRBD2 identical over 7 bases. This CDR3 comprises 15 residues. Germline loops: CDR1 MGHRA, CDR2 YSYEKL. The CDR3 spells CASSQDRSGTPRRDF. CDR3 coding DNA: TGCGCCAGCAGCCAAGATCGAAGCGGGACCCCTAGGAGGGACTTC.

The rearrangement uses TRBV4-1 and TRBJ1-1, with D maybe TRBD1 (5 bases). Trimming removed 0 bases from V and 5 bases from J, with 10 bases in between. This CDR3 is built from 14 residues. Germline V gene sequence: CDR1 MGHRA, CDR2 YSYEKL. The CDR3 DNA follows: TGCGCCAGCAGCCAAGATGGGGGGGAAACTGAAGCTTTCTTT. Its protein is CASSQDGGETEAFF.

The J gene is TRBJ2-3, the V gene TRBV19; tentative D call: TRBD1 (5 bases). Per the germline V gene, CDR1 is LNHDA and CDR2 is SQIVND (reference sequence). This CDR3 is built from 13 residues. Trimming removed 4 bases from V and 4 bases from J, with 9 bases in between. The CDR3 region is CASSSKQADTQYF. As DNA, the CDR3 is TGTGCCAGTAGTAGCAAACAGGCAGATACGCAGTATTTT.

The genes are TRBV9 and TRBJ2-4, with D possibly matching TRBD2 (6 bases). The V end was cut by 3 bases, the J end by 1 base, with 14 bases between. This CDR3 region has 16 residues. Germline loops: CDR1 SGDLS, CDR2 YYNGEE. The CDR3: CASSAGGSAAKNIQYF. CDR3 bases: TGTGCCAGCAGCGCTGGGGGGTCTGCTGCCAAAAACATTCAGTACTTC.

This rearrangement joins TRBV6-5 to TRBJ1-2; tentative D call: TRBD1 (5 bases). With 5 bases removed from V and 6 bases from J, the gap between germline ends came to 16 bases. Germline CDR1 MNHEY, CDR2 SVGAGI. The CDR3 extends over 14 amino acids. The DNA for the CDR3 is TGTGCCAGCAGTCCAACGCAGGGTTGGGATGGCTACACCTTC. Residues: CASSPTQGWDGYTF.

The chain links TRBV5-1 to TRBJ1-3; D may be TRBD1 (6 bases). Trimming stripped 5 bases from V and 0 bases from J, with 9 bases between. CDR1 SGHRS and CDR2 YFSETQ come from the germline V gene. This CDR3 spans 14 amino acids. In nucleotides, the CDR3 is TGCGCCAGCAGGTCACAGGGCTCTGGAAACACCATATATTTT. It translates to CASRSQGSGNTIYF.

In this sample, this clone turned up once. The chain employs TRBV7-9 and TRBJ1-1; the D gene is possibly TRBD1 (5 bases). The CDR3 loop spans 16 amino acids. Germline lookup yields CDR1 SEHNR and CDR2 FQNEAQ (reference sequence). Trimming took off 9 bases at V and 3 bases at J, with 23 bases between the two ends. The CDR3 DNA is TGTGCCAGTTGCTGTGGGGCCAGCCAACGGGACACTGAAGCTTTCTTT. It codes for CASCCGASQRDTEAFF.

The CDR3 region has the DNA TGTGCCAGCAGCTGGCGAGGACAGGTCTTAGGTGGGACCCAGTACTTC. Translating it yields CASSWRGQVLGGTQYF. The chain is built from TRBV7-9 and TRBJ2-5, with 7 bases identical to TRBD1. CDR1 is SEHNR and CDR2 is FQNEAQ in the germline V gene (reference sequence). This CDR3 spans 16 amino acids. Germline trimming cut 4 bases from V and 7 bases from J; bases unmatched to any gene: 15.

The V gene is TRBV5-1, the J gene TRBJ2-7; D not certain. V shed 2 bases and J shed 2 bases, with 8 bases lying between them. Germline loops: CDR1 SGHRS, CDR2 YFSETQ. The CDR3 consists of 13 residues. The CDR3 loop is CASSFDTAYEQYF. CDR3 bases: TGCGCCAGCAGCTTCGACACTGCCTACGAGCAGTACTTC.

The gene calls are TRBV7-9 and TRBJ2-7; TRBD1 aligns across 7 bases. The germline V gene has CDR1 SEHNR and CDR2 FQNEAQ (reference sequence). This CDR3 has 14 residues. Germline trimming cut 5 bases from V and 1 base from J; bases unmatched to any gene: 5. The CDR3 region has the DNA TGTGCCAGCAGCGCGACGGACAGGTCCTACGAGCAGTACTTC. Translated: CASSATDRSYEQYF.

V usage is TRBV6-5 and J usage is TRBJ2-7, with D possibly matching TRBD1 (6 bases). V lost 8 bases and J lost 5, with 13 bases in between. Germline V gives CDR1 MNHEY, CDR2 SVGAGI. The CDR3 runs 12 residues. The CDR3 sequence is CASGVGDNEQYF. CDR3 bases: TGTGCCAGCGGAGTCGGGGACAACGAGCAGTACTTC.